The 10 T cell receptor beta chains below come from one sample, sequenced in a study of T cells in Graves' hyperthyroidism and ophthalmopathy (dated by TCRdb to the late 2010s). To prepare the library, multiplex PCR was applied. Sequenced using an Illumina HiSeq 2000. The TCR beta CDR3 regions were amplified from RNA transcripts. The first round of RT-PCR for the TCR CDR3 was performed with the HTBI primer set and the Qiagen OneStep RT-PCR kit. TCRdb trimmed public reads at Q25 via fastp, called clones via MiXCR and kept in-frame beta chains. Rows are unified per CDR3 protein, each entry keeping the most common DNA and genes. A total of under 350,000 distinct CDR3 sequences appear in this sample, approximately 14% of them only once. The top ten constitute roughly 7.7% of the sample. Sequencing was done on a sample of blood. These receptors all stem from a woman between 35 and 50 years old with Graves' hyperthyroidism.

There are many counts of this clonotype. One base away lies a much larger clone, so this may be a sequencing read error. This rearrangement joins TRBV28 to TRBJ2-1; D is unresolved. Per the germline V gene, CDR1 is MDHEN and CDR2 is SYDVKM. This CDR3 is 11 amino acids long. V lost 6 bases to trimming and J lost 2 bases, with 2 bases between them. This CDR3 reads CASRTYNEQFF. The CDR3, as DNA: TGTGCCAGCAGGACCTACAATGAGCAGTTCTTC.

The CDR3 protein is CASASGGRYEQYF. The CDR3 DNA reads as TGTGCCAGTGCCAGCGGGGGACGGTACGAGCAGTACTTC. This sequence joins TRBV19 and TRBJ2-7; 8 positions match TRBD2. CDR3 length equals 13 residues. Unmatched junction bases numbered 7, after V lost 8 bases and J lost 4 bases. CDR1 is LNHDA, CDR2 SQIVND, per germline (reference sequence).

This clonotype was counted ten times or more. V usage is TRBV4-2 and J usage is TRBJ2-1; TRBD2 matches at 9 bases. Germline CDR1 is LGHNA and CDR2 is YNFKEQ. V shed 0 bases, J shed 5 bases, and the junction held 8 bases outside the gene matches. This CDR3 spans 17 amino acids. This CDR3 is CASSQDSLASGNNEQFF. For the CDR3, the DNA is TGTGCCAGCAGCCAAGATTCCCTGGCTAGCGGGAACAATGAGCAGTTCTTC.

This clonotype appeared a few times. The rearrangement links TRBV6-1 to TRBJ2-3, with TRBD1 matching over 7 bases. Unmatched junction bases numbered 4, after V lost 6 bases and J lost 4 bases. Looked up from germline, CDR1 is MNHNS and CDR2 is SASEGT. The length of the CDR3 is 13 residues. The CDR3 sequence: CASRRTGPDTQYF. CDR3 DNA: TGTGCCAGCAGACGGACAGGCCCAGATACGCAGTATTTT.

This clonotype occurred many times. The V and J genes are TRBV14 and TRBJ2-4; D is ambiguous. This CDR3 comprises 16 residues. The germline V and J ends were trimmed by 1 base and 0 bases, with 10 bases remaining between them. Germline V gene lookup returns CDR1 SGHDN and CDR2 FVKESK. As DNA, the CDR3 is TGTGCCAGCAGCCAAGCGACCACTTTAGCCAAAAACATTCAGTACTTC. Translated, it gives CASSQATTLAKNIQYF.

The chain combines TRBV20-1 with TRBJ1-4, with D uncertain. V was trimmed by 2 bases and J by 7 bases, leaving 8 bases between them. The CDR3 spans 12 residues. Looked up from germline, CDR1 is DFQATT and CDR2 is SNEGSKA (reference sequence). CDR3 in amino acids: CSARITGEKLFF. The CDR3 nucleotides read TGCAGTGCTAGAATTACGGGTGAAAAACTGTTTTTT.

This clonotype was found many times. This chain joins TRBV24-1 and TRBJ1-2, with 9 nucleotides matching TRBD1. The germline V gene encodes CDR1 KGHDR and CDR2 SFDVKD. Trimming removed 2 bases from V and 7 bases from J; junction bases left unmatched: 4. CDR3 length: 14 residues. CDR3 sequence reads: CATSDSGTGSGYTF. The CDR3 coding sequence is TGTGCCACCAGTGATTCCGGGACAGGGAGTGGCTACACCTTC.

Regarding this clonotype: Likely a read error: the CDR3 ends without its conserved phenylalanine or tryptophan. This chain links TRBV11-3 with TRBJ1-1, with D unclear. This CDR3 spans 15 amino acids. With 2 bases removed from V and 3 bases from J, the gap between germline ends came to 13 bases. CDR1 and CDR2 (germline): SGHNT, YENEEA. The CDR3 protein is CASSLSGRGDTEAFL. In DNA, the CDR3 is TGTGCCAGCAGCTTAAGTGGACGTGGGGACACTGAAGCTTTCCTT.

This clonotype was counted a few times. CDR3: CSARDPGQGRLWGTNEKLFF. CDR3 DNA sequence: TGCAGTGCTAGGGATCCAGGACAGGGAAGATTGTGGGGAACTAATGAAAAACTGTTTTTT. This chain connects TRBV20-1 to TRBJ1-4; 8 bases map to TRBD1. The CDR3 is 20 amino acids. V lost 3 bases and J lost 1; bases outside the gene matches: 19. Germline V lookup: CDR1 DFQATT, CDR2 SNEGSKA (reference sequence).

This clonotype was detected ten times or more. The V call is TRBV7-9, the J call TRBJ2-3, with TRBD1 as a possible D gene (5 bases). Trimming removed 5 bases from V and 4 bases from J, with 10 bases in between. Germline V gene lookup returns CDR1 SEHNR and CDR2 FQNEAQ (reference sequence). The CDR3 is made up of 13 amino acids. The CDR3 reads CASSLSRADTQYF. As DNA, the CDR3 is TGTGCCAGCAGCCTTTCCAGGGCAGATACGCAGTATTTT.